Listed below are T cell receptor beta chains from one sample, sequenced in a study of beta chain features in type 1 diabetes. Measured with immunoSEQ multiplex PCR; TCRdb has only the in-frame clones, and not every one. Of more than 110,000 clones in the sample, 6.9% were seen once. Sequenced material: central memory CD4+ T cells from blood. The receptors here all came from a woman between 25 and 40 years old in good health. Each CDR3 is given with its conserved first and last residue. A D gene is named only where the DNA matches it firmly. A clone size is listed for some rows: how often the clone was seen (once, few, many), or a class if it is expanded.

J: TRBJ2-5
V: TRBV7-3
D: TRBD1
size: -
CDR3: CASSRGQAKQETQYF
DNA: TGTGCCAGCAGCCGCGGACAGGCCAAACAAGAGACCCAGTACTTC

J: TRBJ2-2
V: TRBV4-3
D: TRBD2
size: few
CDR3: CASSQLLAGGATGELFF
DNA: TGCGCCAGCAGCCAACTATTAGCGGGAGGGGCCACCGGGGAGCTGTTTTTT

J: TRBJ2-1
V: TRBV9
D: -
size: -
CDR3: CASSVGGQSNNEQFF
DNA: TGTGCCAGCAGCGTAGGGGGCCAGAGCAACAATGAGCAGTTCTTC

J: TRBJ1-2
V: TRBV30
D: TRBD1
size: -
CDR3: CAWSLAGTGYGYTF
DNA: TGTGCCTGGAGCCTGGCAGGGACAGGCTATGGCTACACCTTC

J: TRBJ2-3
V: TRBV7-3
D: TRBD2
size: -
CDR3: CASSLQASGFDTQYF
DNA: TGTGCCAGCAGCTTACAGGCTAGCGGGTTCGATACGCAGTATTTT

J: TRBJ1-4
V: TRBV30
D: TRBD1
size: few
CDR3: CAWVLQGATNEKLFF
DNA: TGTGCCTGGGTACTACAGGGGGCAACTAATGAAAAACTGTTTTTT

J: TRBJ2-3
V: TRBV4-3
D: TRBD2
size: -
CDR3: CASSQSASGGSTDTQYF
DNA: TGCGCCAGCAGCCAAAGTGCTAGCGGAGGAAGCACAGATACGCAGTATTTT

J: TRBJ1-1
V: TRBV6-6
D: -
size: -
CDR3: CASFGMNTEAFF
DNA: TGTGCCAGCTTTGGCATGAACACTGAAGCTTTCTTT

J: TRBJ1-2
V: TRBV19
D: -
size: -
CDR3: CATRRGARDGYTF
DNA: TGTGCCACTCGACGGGGGGCGCGGGATGGCTACACCTTC

J: TRBJ2-3
V: TRBV18
D: -
size: -
CDR3: CASSSIDTQYF
DNA: TGTGCCAGCTCGTCAATAGATACGCAGTATTTT

J: TRBJ2-7
V: TRBV4-3
D: -
size: many
CDR3: CASSQEGGYEQYF
DNA: TGCGCCAGCAGCCAAGAAGGGGGTTACGAGCAGTACTTC

J: TRBJ2-1
V: TRBV7-2
D: TRBD1
size: few
CDR3: CASSSDRGLYNEQFF
DNA: TGTGCCAGCAGCTCGGACAGGGGGCTTTACAATGAGCAGTTCTTC

J: TRBJ2-1
V: TRBV11-1
D: TRBD2
size: -
CDR3: CASSLAFFGTSGNAEQFF
DNA: TGTGCCAGCAGCTTAGCGTTCTTCGGGACTAGCGGGAACGCTGAGCAGTTCTTC

J: TRBJ2-7
V: TRBV6-6
D: TRBD1
size: few
CDR3: CASSLARDRGRYEQYF
DNA: TGTGCCAGCAGTTTAGCCCGGGACAGGGGGCGTTACGAGCAGTACTTC

J: TRBJ2-7
V: TRBV7-7
D: -
size: -
CDR3: CASSSHRRDEQYF
DNA: TGTGCTAGCAGCTCCCATAGGAGGGACGAGCAGTACTTC

J: TRBJ1-1
V: TRBV4-2
D: -
size: few
CDR3: CASSYRTDTEAFF
DNA: TGTGCCAGCAGCTACCGGACAGACACTGAAGCTTTCTTT

J: TRBJ2-5
V: TRBV6-6
D: TRBD2
size: -
CDR3: CASSRLAGVGTQYF
DNA: TGTGCCAGCAGTCGACTAGCGGGAGTAGGGACCCAGTACTTC

J: TRBJ2-1
V: TRBV7-2
D: TRBD2
size: few
CDR3: CASSAGLARYNEQFF
DNA: TGTGCCAGCAGCGCGGGACTAGCTCGTTACAATGAGCAGTTCTTC

J: TRBJ2-7
V: TRBV5-1
D: -
size: few
CDR3: CASSDPRQETYEQYF
DNA: TGCGCCAGCAGCGACCCGAGACAGGAAACCTACGAGCAGTACTTC

J: TRBJ2-1
V: TRBV27
D: TRBD1
size: -
CDR3: CASSHLDRGPSNEQFF
DNA: TGTGCCAGCAGTCATCTGGACAGGGGGCCTTCAAATGAGCAGTTCTTC

J: TRBJ1-2
V: TRBV5-1
D: -
size: few
CDR3: CASSLLLYGYTF
DNA: TGCGCCAGCAGCTTGCTTTTGTATGGCTACACCTTC

J: TRBJ2-3
V: TRBV7-6
D: TRBD2
size: many
CDR3: CASSSQSGSMSDTQYF
DNA: TGTGCCAGCAGCTCTCAAAGCGGGAGCATGTCAGATACGCAGTATTTT

J: TRBJ2-2
V: TRBV7-8
D: -
size: few
CDR3: CASSNYNTGELFF
DNA: TGTGCCAGCAGCAACTATAACACCGGGGAGCTGTTTTTT

J: TRBJ2-1
V: TRBV11-3
D: TRBD2
size: few
CDR3: CASSLGGGSPYNEQFF
DNA: TGTGCCAGCAGCTTAGGGGGCGGGAGCCCCTACAATGAGCAGTTCTTC

J: TRBJ2-3
V: TRBV28
D: TRBD2
size: few
CDR3: CASSLHTSGRRSDTQYF
DNA: TGTGCCAGCAGTTTGCATACTAGCGGGAGGAGGTCAGATACGCAGTATTTT

J: TRBJ2-3
V: TRBV2
D: TRBD2
size: -
CDR3: CASSEAYFRTSGGTDTQYF
DNA: TGTGCCAGCAGTGAAGCCTACTTCCGGACTAGCGGGGGCACAGATACGCAGTATTTT

J: TRBJ2-1
V: TRBV4-1
D: TRBD2
size: few
CDR3: CASRREVDNEQFF
DNA: TGTGCCAGCAGGCGGGAGGTCGACAATGAGCAGTTCTTC

J: TRBJ1-1
V: TRBV11-3
D: TRBD1
size: many
CDR3: CASSPPGQETEAFF
DNA: TGTGCCAGCAGCCCCCCGGGACAGGAAACTGAAGCTTTCTTT